The source of this TCR beta chain is a study of OX40 agonist ivuxolimab in advanced cancers. Study-level information: Aged about 20 to 80 with a mean of 60 years, they were less than 90% male. Notes on the study in general: Which antigen the expanded peripheral T cells recognized is unknown.

V shed 3 bases, J shed 6 bases, and the junction held 8 bases outside the gene matches. Germline CDR1 is SGHRS and CDR2 is YFSETQ. This CDR3 region has 15 residues. The table came from immunoSEQ multiplex PCR; TCRdb's copy has only in-frame clones and leaves some out. The data contain about 70,000 clones, 81% of them seen just once; the ten biggest clones take up 5%. To note about this clone: Its antigen remains unknown.

The sequencing used CD4+ or CD8+ T cells sorted from blood, collected in a trial of the OX40 agonist ivuxolimab. The clonotype was recovered from an adult with an advanced solid tumor such as melanoma, head and neck, liver or kidney cancer. The V and J genes are TRBV5-1 and TRBJ2-1; 8 bases match TRBD1. The CDR3 region has the DNA TGCGCCAGCAGCTCGGACAGGGCACTAAGCAATGAGCAGTTCTTC. This encodes CASSSDRALSNEQFF.